What follows are 4 T cell receptor beta chains derived from one specimen sequenced in a study of T cells in Graves' hyperthyroidism and ophthalmopathy. RNA transcripts gave rise to amplified TCR beta CDR3 regions. Initially, a first-round RT-PCR of the TCR CDR3 employed the HTBI primer set. From the multiplex PCR reads, TCRdb called clonotypes with MiXCR, one entry per CDR3 protein. Here the sample spans roughly 200,000 distinct CDR3 sequences, 18% being singletons. What was sequenced was blood. The receptors derive from a man in his forties with Graves' hyperthyroidism.

CDR3 in amino acids: CSASSGGIGETQYF. CDR3 DNA sequence: TGCAGTGCTAGTTCTGGGGGTATCGGGGAGACCCAGTACTTC. The rearrangement joins TRBV20-1 to TRBJ2-5, with D possibly called TRBD1 or TRBD2 (5 bases each). The CDR3 runs to 14 residues. Germline CDR1 reads DFQATT; CDR2 reads SNEGSKA (reference sequence). Trimming removed 3 bases from V and 5 bases from J, with 16 bases in between.

This clonotype was seen repeatedly, ten times or more. This chain links TRBV6-1 with TRBJ2-1; the D gene is possibly TRBD2 (5 bases). V was clipped by 4 bases and J by 4 bases, with 11 bases between them. Looked up from germline, CDR1 is MNHNS and CDR2 is SASEGT. The CDR3 runs 14 residues. The CDR3 region is CASSAHGGYNEQFF. In DNA, the CDR3 is TGTGCCAGCAGTGCCCATGGCGGGTACAATGAGCAGTTCTTC.

V is TRBV19 and J is TRBJ2-1; 9 nucleotides match TRBD1. Germline V gene sequence: CDR1 LNHDA, CDR2 SQIVND (reference sequence). The CDR3 is 14 amino acids. After removal of 8 bases from V and 5 bases from J, the junction contained 7 bases not matched to a gene. The CDR3 loop is CASSGQGIDNEQFF. The CDR3 region has the DNA TGTGCCAGTTCCGGACAGGGGATTGACAATGAGCAGTTCTTC.

This clonotype was detected many times. The rearrangement uses TRBV2 and TRBJ2-3; D could derive from TRBD1 or TRBD2 (6 bases each). Germline-derived CDR1 and CDR2 are SNHLY and FYNNEI. V shed 6 bases and J shed 0 bases, with 16 bases lying between them. CDR3 length: 16 residues. The CDR3 nucleotides are TGTGCCAGCAGGGGCGAGAGGGGGGTAAGCACAGATACGCAGTATTTT. Translating it yields CASRGERGVSTDTQYF.